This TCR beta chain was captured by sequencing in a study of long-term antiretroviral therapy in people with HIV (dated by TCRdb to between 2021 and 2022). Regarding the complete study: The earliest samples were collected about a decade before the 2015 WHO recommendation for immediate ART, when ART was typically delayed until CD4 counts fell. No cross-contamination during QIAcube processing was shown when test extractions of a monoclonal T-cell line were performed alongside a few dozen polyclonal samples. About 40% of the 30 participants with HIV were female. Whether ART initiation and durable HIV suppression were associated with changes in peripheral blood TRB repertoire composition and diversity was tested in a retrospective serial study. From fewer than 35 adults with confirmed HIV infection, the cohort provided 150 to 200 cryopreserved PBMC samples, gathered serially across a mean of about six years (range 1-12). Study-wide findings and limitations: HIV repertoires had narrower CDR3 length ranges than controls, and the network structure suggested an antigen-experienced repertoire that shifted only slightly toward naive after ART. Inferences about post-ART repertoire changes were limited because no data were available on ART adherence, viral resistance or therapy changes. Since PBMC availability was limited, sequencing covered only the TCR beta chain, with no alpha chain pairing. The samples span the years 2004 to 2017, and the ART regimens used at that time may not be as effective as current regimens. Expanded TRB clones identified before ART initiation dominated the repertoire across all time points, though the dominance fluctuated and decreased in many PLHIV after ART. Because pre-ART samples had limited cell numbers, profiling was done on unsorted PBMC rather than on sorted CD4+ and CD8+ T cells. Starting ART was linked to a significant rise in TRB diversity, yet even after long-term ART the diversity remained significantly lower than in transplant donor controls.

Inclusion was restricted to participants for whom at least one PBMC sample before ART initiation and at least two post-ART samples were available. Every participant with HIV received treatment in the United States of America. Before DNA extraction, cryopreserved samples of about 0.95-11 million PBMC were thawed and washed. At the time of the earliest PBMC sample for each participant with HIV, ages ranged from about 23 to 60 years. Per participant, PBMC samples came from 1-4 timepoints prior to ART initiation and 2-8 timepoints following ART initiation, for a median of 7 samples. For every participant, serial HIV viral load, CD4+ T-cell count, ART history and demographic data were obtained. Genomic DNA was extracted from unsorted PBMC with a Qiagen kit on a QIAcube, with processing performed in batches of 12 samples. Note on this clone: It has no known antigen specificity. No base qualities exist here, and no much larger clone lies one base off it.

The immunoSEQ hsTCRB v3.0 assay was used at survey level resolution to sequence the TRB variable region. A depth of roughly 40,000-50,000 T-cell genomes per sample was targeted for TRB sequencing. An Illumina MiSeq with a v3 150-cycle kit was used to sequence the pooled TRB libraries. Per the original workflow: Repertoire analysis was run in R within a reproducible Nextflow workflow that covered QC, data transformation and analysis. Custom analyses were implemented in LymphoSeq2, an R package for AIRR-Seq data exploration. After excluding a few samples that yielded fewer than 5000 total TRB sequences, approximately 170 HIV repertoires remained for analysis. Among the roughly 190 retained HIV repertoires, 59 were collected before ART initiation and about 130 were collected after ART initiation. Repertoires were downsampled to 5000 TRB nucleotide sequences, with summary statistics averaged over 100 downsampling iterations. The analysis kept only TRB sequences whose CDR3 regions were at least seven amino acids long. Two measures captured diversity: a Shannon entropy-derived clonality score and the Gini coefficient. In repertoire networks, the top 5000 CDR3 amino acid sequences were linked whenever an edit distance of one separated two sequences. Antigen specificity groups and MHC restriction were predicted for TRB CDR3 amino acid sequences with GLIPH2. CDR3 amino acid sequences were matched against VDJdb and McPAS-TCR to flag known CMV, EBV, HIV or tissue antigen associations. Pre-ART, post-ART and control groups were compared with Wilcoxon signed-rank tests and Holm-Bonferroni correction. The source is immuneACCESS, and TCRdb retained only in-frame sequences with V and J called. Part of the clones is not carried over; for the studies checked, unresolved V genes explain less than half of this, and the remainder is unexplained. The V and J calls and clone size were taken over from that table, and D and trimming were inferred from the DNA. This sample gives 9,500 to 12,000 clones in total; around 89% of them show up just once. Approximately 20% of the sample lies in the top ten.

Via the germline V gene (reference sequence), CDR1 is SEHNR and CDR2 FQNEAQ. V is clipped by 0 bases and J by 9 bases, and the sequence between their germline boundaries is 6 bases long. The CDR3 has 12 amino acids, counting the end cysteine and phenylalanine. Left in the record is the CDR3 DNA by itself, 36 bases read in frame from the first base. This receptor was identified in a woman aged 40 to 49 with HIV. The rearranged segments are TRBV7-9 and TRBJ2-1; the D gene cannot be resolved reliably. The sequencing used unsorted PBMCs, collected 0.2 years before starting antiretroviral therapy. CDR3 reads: CASSLATGEQFF. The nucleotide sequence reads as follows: TGTGCCAGCAGCTTAGCCACGGGTGAGCAGTTCTTC.